The 27 T cell receptor beta chains reported below all come from one sample, sequenced in a study of tumor-infiltrating lymphocytes in oesophageal squamous cell carcinoma. TCRdb recomputed calls from the PCR reads with MiXCR, one row per CDR3 protein. Here the sample spans 15,000 to 20,000 distinct CDR3 sequences, approximately 46% being singletons. The sample taken for sequencing was blood. Receptors originate from a female donor with esophageal squamous cell carcinoma.

V usage is TRBV18 and J usage is TRBJ2-5; D uncertain. Germline loops: CDR1 KGHSH, CDR2 LQKENI. The CDR3 has 11 residues. Trimming pared 2 bases from V and 11 bases from J, leaving 9 bases between. The CDR3 here is CASSPGLEQYF. The CDR3 DNA reads TGTGCCAGCTCACCAGGCCTTGAGCAGTACTTC.

For the CDR3, the DNA is TGTGCCAGCAGCTTCCTTAGCGGGAGCCTTTACGAGCAGTACTTC. It codes for CASSFLSGSLYEQYF. The chain couples TRBV7-8 to TRBJ2-1, with TRBD2 identical over 9 bases. The DNA end is more similar to TRBJ2-7, so the J call may be wrong. Germline CDR1 reads SGHVS; CDR2 reads FQNEAQ. The CDR3 is 15 residues long.

This clonotype was recorded many times. The chain employs TRBV28 and TRBJ1-2, with D possibly TRBD1 on 6 matching bases. The V end was cut by 4 bases, the J end by 7 bases, with 13 bases between. This CDR3 has 13 amino acids. The germline V gene has CDR1 MDHEN and CDR2 SYDVKM. CDR3 sequence (DNA): TGTGCCAGCAGTTACATCGGACAGAGTGGCTACACCTTC. It is translated as CASSYIGQSGYTF.

This clonotype showed up just a few times. J is TRBJ1-3 and V is TRBV29-1; possibly TRBD1 for D (5 bases). V was shortened by 6 bases and J by 3 bases, with 9 bases between the two germline ends. Germline-derived CDR1 and CDR2 are SQVTM and ANQGSEA. This CDR3 contains 12 residues. The CDR3 is CSVWDGGNTIYF. CDR3 coding DNA: TGCAGCGTGTGGGACGGTGGAAACACCATATATTTT.

Points on this clonotype: Sequence at one end of the junction differs from germline and may be a read error. This chain joins TRBV28 and TRBJ1-6; D call uncertain. The CDR3 is 13 amino acids. The germline V gene encodes CDR1 MDHEN and CDR2 SYDVKM. CDR3 sequence: CASSSTLSKEQYF. Here the CDR3 DNA reads TGTGCCAGCAGTTCAACCCTATCCAAGGAGCAGTACTTT.

The chain links TRBV11-2 to TRBJ2-5; TRBD1 agrees at 11 bases. Gene TRBJ2-7 matches the end of the DNA better, so the J call may be wrong. Germline CDR1 is SGHAT and CDR2 is FQNNGV. The CDR3 runs 16 residues. The CDR3 protein is CASSLMGGTGGHEQYF. CDR3 in DNA: TGTGCCAGCAGCTTAATGGGGGGGACAGGGGGGCACGAGCAGTACTTC.

The V gene is TRBV7-4, the J gene TRBJ2-5; 8 positions match TRBD1. The J call may be faulty, since TRBJ2-1 better matches the DNA end. Germline V lookup: CDR1 SGHVT, CDR2 SQSDAQ. The CDR3 is 14 residues long. In nucleotides, the CDR3 is TGTGCCAGCACCGCGGACAGGGACTACAATGAGCAGTTCTTC. Amino acid sequence: CASTADRDYNEQFF.

Judged by abundance, this clonotype is medium-sized (0.01 to 0.1%). The chain couples TRBV12-3 or TRBV12-4 to TRBJ1-2; possibly TRBD1 for D (6 bases). Trimming took 5 bases from V and 2 from J, leaving 18 bases between them. This CDR3 is built from 16 residues. The CDR3 sequence: CASSLGRNRVNYGYTF. For the CDR3, the DNA is TGTGCCAGCAGTCTGGGAAGGAACAGGGTAAACTATGGCTACACCTTC.

With regard to this clonotype: One junction end disagrees with the germline gene, perhaps due to a read error. The chain joins TRBV7-6 to TRBJ2-2; D may be TRBD1 or TRBD2 (5 bases each). This CDR3 is 14 amino acids long. Germline V gene lookup returns CDR1 SGHVS and CDR2 FNYEAQ. The chain's CDR3 is CASSIGTAAGELFF. The CDR3 region has the DNA TGTGCTAGCAGCATCGGGACGGCGGCCGGGGAGCTGTTTTTT.

This clonotype has ten or more counts. The genes are TRBV10-3 and TRBJ1-3; D is possibly TRBD1 (5 bases). This CDR3 contains 14 residues. The germline CDR1 and CDR2 sequences are ENHRY and SYGVKD. Trimming left V 10 bases short and J 1 base short, with 14 bases between. The CDR3 reads CATGERGSGNTIYF. The CDR3 DNA is TGTGCCACCGGGGAAAGGGGTTCTGGAAACACCATATATTTT.

In this sample, this clonotype turned up many times. V and J are TRBV5-4 and TRBJ1-3; D unresolved. V was trimmed by 5 bases and J by 0 bases, leaving 9 bases between them. The CDR3 is 14 amino acids. Germline V lookup: CDR1 SGHNT, CDR2 YYREEE (reference sequence). The CDR3 sequence is CASSPGFSGNTIYF. In nucleotides, the CDR3 is TGTGCCAGCAGTCCGGGCTTCTCTGGAAACACCATATATTTT.

Note on this clonotype: A much bigger clone sits one base away, suggesting this may be a read error. Lacking the conserved final phenylalanine or tryptophan, this CDR3 likely reflects a read error. The DNA is left out, because the CDR3 cannot be placed on it with certainty; the CDR3 is given as TCRdb lists it. The V and J genes are TRBV7-2 and TRBJ2-4; TRBD2, the table's D call, was not compared with the DNA. Germline CDR1 and CDR2: SGHTA and FQGNSA. The CDR3 spans 8 amino acids, including both terminal residues. CDR3 sequence: CASRLPAY.

The sample holds a few counts of this clonotype. The gene calls are TRBV7-2 and TRBJ2-5; D perhaps matches TRBD1 (5 bases). With the DNA end fitting TRBJ2-7 better, the J assignment may be wrong. CDR3 length: 14 amino acids. The germline V gene has CDR1 SGHTA and CDR2 FQGNSA. CDR3 residues: CASSLVTASYEQYF. CDR3 coding DNA: TGTGCCAGCAGCTTAGTGACAGCTTCCTACGAGCAGTACTTC.

The gene calls are TRBV6-1 and TRBJ2-7, with TRBD1 matching over 9 bases. The J call may be in error: the DNA end matches TRBJ2-5 better. Germline values: CDR1 MNHNS, CDR2 SASEGT. The CDR3 has 15 amino acids. CDR3 amino acids: CASSTTGTGIVTQYF. DNA of the CDR3: TGTGCCAGCTCAACCACCGGGACAGGGATAGTGACCCAGTACTTC.

By share, this clonotype ranks as medium-sized. V gene TRBV6-1 combines with J gene TRBJ2-7; D is tentatively TRBD1 or TRBD2 (6 bases each). The V and J ends lost 6 bases and 5 bases respectively, with 20 bases between them. The CDR3 extends over 15 amino acids. Germline-derived CDR1 and CDR2 are MNHNS and SASEGT. The CDR3 region is CASRSGRQGRNEQYF. For the CDR3, the DNA is TGTGCCAGCAGATCCGGTCGGCAGGGGAGGAACGAGCAGTACTTC.

The sample holds one count of this clonotype. V and J are TRBV5-5 and TRBJ2-3; no clear D. The germline V gene encodes CDR1 SGHKS and CDR2 YYEKEE (reference sequence). The CDR3 runs 13 residues. V lost 0 bases to trimming and J lost 8 bases, with 10 bases between them. CDR3 region: CASSLEVRVTQYF. For the CDR3, the DNA is TGTGCCAGCAGCTTGGAAGTTCGCGTTACGCAGTATTTT.

This clonotype has a handful of counts. The chain employs TRBV7-8 and TRBJ2-5, with D perhaps TRBD1 or TRBD2 (6 bases each). The DNA end is more similar to TRBJ2-1, so the J call may be wrong. The CDR3 totals 16 residues. Germline CDR1 and CDR2: SGHVS and FQNEAQ. CDR3 in DNA: TGTGCCAGCAGCCATCCGGGTGGAGGGGGAGACAATGAGCAGTTCTTC. It is translated as CASSHPGGGGDNEQFF.

This clonotype was observed a handful of times. V is TRBV30 and J is TRBJ1-2; the D is unclear. CDR1 is GTSNPN and CDR2 is SVGIG in the germline V gene (reference sequence). This CDR3 has 10 residues. Trimming removed 7 bases from V and 8 bases from J, with 11 bases in between. The CDR3 DNA follows: TGTGCCTCCACCCCCAACGGCTACACCTTC. This codes for CASTPNGYTF.

J is TRBJ2-7 and V is TRBV6-1, with D hard to call. Trimming took 3 bases from V and 2 from J, leaving 17 bases between them. This CDR3 contains 16 residues. The V gene's germline CDR1 is MNHNS and CDR2 SASEGT. The CDR3 nucleotides are TGTGCCAGCAGTGATGGCTCCGGACGTGGGACCTACGAGCAGTACTTC. The encoded protein is CASSDGSGRGTYEQYF.

In regard to this clonotype: The junction does not match germline at one end; this may be a read error. The chain combines TRBV4-2 with TRBJ2-3; no clear D gene. The DNA end favors TRBJ1-1, so the J call may be wrong. The CDR3 sequence is 14 residues long. In germline, CDR1 is LGHNA, CDR2 YNFKEQ. The CDR3: CASNQWAGNTEAFF. The CDR3, as DNA: TGTGCCAGCAACCAATGGGCGGGGAACACTGAAGCTTTCTTT.

This chain's CDR3 is CASSVAAAAKQYF. In DNA, the CDR3 is TGTGCCAGCAGCGTAGCCGCCGCGGCTAAGCAGTACTTC. The chain carries TRBV12-3 or TRBV12-4 and TRBJ2-5; D unclear. V lost 6 bases and J lost 11, with 19 bases in between. The length of the CDR3 is 13 residues.

This clonotype has only a few counts. The J gene is TRBJ1-2, the V gene TRBV6-1, with D possibly TRBD1 on 6 matching bases. Germline V gene lookup returns CDR1 MNHNS and CDR2 SASEGT. V lost 7 bases and J lost 7, with 19 bases in between. The CDR3 has 14 residues. The CDR3 sequence is CASTPGRGASGYTF. The CDR3 region has the DNA TGTGCCAGCACCCCAGGGAGGGGGGCTTCTGGCTACACCTTC.

This clonotype was detected only a few times. The genes are TRBV9 and TRBJ2-5; possible D gene TRBD2, 5 bases. This CDR3 region has 16 residues. Per the germline V gene, CDR1 is SGDLS and CDR2 is YYNGEE. Trimming took off 0 bases at V and 4 bases at J, with 16 bases between the two ends. CDR3 amino acids: CASSVATMTGGETQYF. The CDR3 DNA sequence: TGTGCCAGCAGCGTAGCTACGATGACCGGAGGAGAGACCCAGTACTTC.

V gene TRBV12-3 or TRBV12-4 combines with J gene TRBJ2-6; 7 nucleotides match TRBD1. The DNA end is a closer match to TRBJ2-7, so the J assignment may be wrong. This CDR3 contains 13 residues. CDR3 in amino acids: CASSQRDSLEQYF. The DNA of the CDR3 is TGTGCCAGCAGCCAAAGGGACAGTCTCGAGCAGTACTTC.

J is TRBJ1-1 and V is TRBV7-6, with D unclear. Germline lookup yields CDR1 SGHVS and CDR2 FNYEAQ. The CDR3 is 13 amino acids. Deletions cut 0 bases from V and 4 bases from J, with 6 bases between. CDR3 protein: CASSLAEPTEAFF. The CDR3 DNA is TGTGCCAGCAGCTTAGCAGAGCCCACTGAAGCTTTCTTT. The whole variable domain, remainder taken from reference TRBV7-6 and TRBJ1-1, is GAGVSQSPRYKVTKRGQDVALRCDPISGHVSLYWYRQALGQGPEFLTYFNYEAQQDKSGLPNDRFSAERPEGSISTLTIQRTEQRDSAMYRCASSLAEPTEAFFGQGTRLTVV.

In this sample, this clonotype turned up once. The V call is TRBV12-5, the J call TRBJ2-4; D call uncertain. This CDR3 has 11 residues. In germline, CDR1 is LGHNT, CDR2 FRNRAP. V was pared by 3 bases and J by 13 bases, with 10 bases between. The CDR3 region has the DNA TGTGCTAGTGGTTTCAGAGATACGCAGTACTTC. It yields the protein CASGFRDTQYF.

This clonotype appeared once. The rearrangement uses TRBV7-9 and TRBJ1-1; 7 nucleotides align to TRBD1. Germline assignment: CDR1 SEHNR and CDR2 FQNEAQ (reference sequence). Unmatched junction bases numbered 5, after V lost 0 bases and J lost 1 base. The CDR3 is 16 amino acids. The CDR3 sequence: CASSLAAGGRNTEAFF. The CDR3 nucleotides are TGTGCCAGCAGCTTAGCCGCAGGGGGAAGGAACACTGAAGCTTTCTTT.